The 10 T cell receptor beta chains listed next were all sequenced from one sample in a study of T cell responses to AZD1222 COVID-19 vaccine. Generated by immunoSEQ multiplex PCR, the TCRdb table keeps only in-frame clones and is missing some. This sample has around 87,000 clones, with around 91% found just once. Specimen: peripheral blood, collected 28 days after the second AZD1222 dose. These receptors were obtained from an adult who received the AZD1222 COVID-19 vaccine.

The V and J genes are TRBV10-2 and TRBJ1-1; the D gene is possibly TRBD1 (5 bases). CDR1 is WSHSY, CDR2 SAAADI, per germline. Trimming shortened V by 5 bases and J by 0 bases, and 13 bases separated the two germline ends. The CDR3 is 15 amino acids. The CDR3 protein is CASSFGAIVNTEAFF. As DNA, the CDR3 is TGCGCCAGCAGTTTCGGGGCAATAGTGAACACTGAAGCTTTCTTT.

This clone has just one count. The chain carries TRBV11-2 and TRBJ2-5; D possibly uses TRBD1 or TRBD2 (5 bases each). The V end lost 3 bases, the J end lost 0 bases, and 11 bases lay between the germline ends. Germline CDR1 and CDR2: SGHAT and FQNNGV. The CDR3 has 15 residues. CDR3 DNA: TGTGCCAGCAGCTTTGCAGGGACCTACCAAGAGACCCAGTACTTC. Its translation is CASSFAGTYQETQYF. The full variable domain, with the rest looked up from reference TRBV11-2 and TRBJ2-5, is EAGVAQSPRYKIIEKRQSVAFWCNPISGHATLYWYQQILGQGPKLLIQFQNNGVVDDSQLPKDRFSAERLKGVDSTLKIQPAKLEDSAVYLCASSFAGTYQETQYFGPGTRLLVL.

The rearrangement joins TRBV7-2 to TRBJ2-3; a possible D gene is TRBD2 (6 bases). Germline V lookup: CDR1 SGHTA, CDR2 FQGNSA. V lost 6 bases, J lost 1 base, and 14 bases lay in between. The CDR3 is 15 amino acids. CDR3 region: CASSRRGSRTDTQYF. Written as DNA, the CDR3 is TGTGCCAGCAGTCGCCGGGGGTCGCGCACAGATACGCAGTATTTT.

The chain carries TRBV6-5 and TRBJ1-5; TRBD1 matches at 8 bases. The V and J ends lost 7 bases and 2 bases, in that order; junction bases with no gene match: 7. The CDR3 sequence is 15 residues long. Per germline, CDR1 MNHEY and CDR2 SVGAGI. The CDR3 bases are TGTGCCAGCAAACGAGGACAGGGCGGCAATCAGCCCCAGCATTTT. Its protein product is CASKRGQGGNQPQHF.

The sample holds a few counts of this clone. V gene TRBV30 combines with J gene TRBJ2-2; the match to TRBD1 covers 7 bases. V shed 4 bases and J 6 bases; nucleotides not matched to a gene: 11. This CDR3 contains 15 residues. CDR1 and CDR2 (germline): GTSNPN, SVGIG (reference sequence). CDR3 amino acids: CAWKKGAFVPGELFF. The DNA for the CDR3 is TGTGCCTGGAAGAAGGGGGCTTTCGTCCCCGGGGAGCTGTTTTTT.

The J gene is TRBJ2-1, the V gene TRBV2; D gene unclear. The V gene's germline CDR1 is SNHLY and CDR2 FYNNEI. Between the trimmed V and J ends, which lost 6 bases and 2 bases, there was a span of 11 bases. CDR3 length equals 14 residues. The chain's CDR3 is CASRSTRTYNEQFF. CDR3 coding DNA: TGTGCCAGCAGGTCGACACGAACCTACAATGAGCAGTTCTTC. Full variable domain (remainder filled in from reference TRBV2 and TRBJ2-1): EPEVTQTPSHQVTQMGQEVILRCVPISNHLYFYWYRQILGQKVEFLVSFYNNEISEKSEIFDDQFSVERPDGSNFTLKIRSTKLEDSAMYFCASRSTRTYNEQFFGPGTRLTVL.

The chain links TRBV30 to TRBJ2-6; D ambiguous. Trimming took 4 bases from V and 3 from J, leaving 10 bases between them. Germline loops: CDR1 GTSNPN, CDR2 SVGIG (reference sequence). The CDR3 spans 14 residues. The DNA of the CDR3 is TGTGCCTGGAATAGTCGGCTTGGGGCCAACGTCCTGACTTTC. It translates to CAWNSRLGANVLTF.

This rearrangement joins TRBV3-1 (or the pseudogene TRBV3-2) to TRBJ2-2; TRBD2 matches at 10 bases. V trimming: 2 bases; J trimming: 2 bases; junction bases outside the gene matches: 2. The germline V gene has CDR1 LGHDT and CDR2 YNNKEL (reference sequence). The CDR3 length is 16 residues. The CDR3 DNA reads TGTGCCAGCAGCCAAAGACTAGCGGGTAACACCGGGGAGCTGTTTTTT. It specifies CASSQRLAGNTGELFF.

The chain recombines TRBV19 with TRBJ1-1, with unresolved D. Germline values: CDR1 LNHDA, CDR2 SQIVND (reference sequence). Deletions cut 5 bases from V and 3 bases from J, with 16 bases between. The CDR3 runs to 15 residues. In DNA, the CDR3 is TGTGCCAGTAGTTTTTCCCCCCTGGGCCACACTGAAGCTTTCTTT. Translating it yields CASSFSPLGHTEAFF.

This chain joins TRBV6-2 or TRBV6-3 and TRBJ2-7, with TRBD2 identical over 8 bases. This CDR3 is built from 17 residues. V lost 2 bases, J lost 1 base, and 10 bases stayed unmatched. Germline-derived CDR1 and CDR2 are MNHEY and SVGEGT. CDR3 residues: CASSYEWSAGGSYEQYF. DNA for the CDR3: TGTGCCAGCAGTTACGAATGGTCTGCGGGGGGATCCTACGAGCAGTACTTC.